This TCR beta chain was identified in a study of Ad26.COV2.S vaccination and SARS-CoV-2 variants. There are 15 residues in the CDR3. Germline values: CDR1 PRHDT, CDR2 FYEKMQ (reference sequence). V shed 4 bases and J 1 base; nucleotides not matched to a gene: 4. Points on this clone: Its specificity is unknown.

Described treatment: around 19 received Ad26.COV2.S at low or high dose, single or two shots; about 5 received placebo; per-sample allocation not given. Samples came from day 63 after the first vaccine or placebo injection. Adults aged 18-55 years in Boston included the donor. Study-wide results and limits: Individuals receiving vaccine had higher spike-specific TCR breadth than placebo recipients did.

Clones were read by immunoSEQ multiplex PCR, and TCRdb kept only the in-frame ones, dropping some. The table shows about 390,000 clones, with about 88% occurring only once. This sequence was found in a person aged 18-60 years who received the Ad26.COV2.S COVID-19 vaccine or a placebo. J is TRBJ1-1 and V is TRBV13, with 9 positions matching TRBD1. The sample in question was peripheral blood, obtained in a trial of Ad26.COV2.S vaccine versus placebo. The CDR3 reads CASSSAGQGNTEAFF. DNA for the CDR3: TGTGCCAGCAGCTCGGCGGGACAGGGGAACACTGAAGCTTTCTTT.